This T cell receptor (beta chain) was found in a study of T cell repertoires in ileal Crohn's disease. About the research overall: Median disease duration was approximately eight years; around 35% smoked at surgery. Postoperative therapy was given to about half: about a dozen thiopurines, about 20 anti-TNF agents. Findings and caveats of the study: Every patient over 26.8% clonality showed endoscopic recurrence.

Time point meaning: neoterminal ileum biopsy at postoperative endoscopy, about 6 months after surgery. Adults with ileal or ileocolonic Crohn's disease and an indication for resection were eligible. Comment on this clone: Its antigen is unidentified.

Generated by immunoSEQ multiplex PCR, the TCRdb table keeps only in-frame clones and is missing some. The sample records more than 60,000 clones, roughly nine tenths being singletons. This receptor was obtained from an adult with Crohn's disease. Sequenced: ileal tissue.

The CDR3 bases are TGCGCCAGCAGCACGACAGGGGGAGGCACCTACGAGCAGTACTTC. Translated: CASSTTGGGTYEQYF. V is TRBV5-1 and J is TRBJ2-7; 9 nucleotides agree with TRBD1. The V gene's germline CDR1 is SGHRS and CDR2 YFSETQ. J gave up 2 bases and V 4 bases, and 7 bases lay outside the gene matches. The CDR3 contains 15 residues. Looking up the rest from reference TRBV5-1 and TRBJ2-7 gives the full variable domain: KAGVTQTPRYLIKTRGQQVTLSCSPISGHRSVSWYQQTPGQGLQFLFEYFSETQRNKGNFPGRFSGRQFSNSRSEMNVSTLELGDSALYLCASSTTGGGTYEQYFGPGTRLTVT.